Each of the 10 T cell receptor beta chains below was sequenced from the same sample in a study of CD8 T cells in ankylosing spondylitis (dated by TCRdb to between 2016 and 2019). Library preparation employed 5' RACE. The sequencer listed for this sample is Illumina HiSeq 2500. Through fastp at Q25 and MiXCR, TCRdb rebuilt clones from the public reads, retaining in-frame beta chains. Entries are consolidated by CDR3 protein sequence, retaining the most common genes and DNA. For this sample there are 150,000 or so distinct CDR3 sequences; under 35% appear just once. The ten largest clones add up to 4.5% to 6% of the sample. The sequenced material came from synovial fluid, either unsorted or a sorted T cell fraction (not recorded which). These receptors originate from a male donor with ankylosing spondylitis.

This clonotype was seen repeatedly, ten times or more. This sequence joins TRBV20-1 and TRBJ2-1, with 10 bases fitting TRBD2. In germline, CDR1 is DFQATT, CDR2 SNEGSKA (reference sequence). This CDR3 has 18 amino acids. The junction had 12 bases not matched to a gene; V was cut back by 2 bases and J by 2 bases. CDR3 nucleotide sequence: TGCAGTGCTAGAACCCTAAATGTAGCGGGGGGTACCTACAATGAGCAGTTCTTC. It encodes CSARTLNVAGGTYNEQFF.

As DNA, the CDR3 is TGTGCCAGCAGCTTGGAGGGAGGCGACTATGGCTACACCTTC. Translating gives CASSLEGGDYGYTF. V usage is TRBV7-9 and J usage is TRBJ1-2, with D uncertain. V lost 3 bases, J lost 3 bases, and 11 bases lay in between. The germline CDR1 and CDR2 sequences are SEHNR and FQNEAQ (reference sequence). This CDR3 is 14 amino acids long.

The rearrangement links TRBV11-2 to TRBJ2-1; 7 nucleotides agree with TRBD2. The V segment lost 5 bases and the J segment 5 bases; nucleotides outside the gene matches: 9. There are 15 residues in the CDR3. From germline, CDR1 is SGHAT and CDR2 FQNNGV. CDR3 in DNA: TGTGCCAGCAGCCCTTTCGACAGCGGGGACAATGAGCAGTTCTTC. Protein sequence: CASSPFDSGDNEQFF.

This clonotype was seen repeatedly, ten times or more. The chain joins TRBV29-1 to TRBJ1-1; D might be TRBD1 (6 bases). The germline V gene encodes CDR1 SQVTM and CDR2 ANQGSEA. The CDR3 length is 13 residues. The V and J ends lost 3 bases and 5 bases respectively, with 13 bases between them. As DNA, the CDR3 is TGCAGCGTTGAGCAGGGGTCTACTACTGAAGCTTTCTTT. Encoded protein: CSVEQGSTTEAFF.

The chain recombines TRBV11-1 with TRBJ2-1, with D perhaps TRBD1 (5 bases). Trimming shortened V by 5 bases and J by 4 bases, and 12 bases separated the two germline ends. The V gene's germline CDR1 is SGHAT and CDR2 FQDESV (reference sequence). The CDR3 covers 14 residues. As DNA, the CDR3 is TGTGCCAGCAGCACCGTCCAGGGTTACAATGAGCAGTTCTTC. Its protein is CASSTVQGYNEQFF.

CDR3 coding DNA: TGTGCCATCAGCCCGCGGGGGGCATCGAGCTCCTACAATGAGCAGTTCTTC. The encoded protein is CAISPRGASSSYNEQFF. The gene calls are TRBV10-3 and TRBJ2-1, with 8 bases fitting TRBD2. The junction had 10 bases not matched to a gene; V was cut back by 6 bases and J by 0 bases. Per germline, CDR1 ENHRY and CDR2 SYGVKD. The CDR3 is made up of 17 amino acids.

This clonotype was counted a few times. V gene TRBV5-1 combines with J gene TRBJ1-3; D is undetermined. The germline CDR1 and CDR2 sequences are SGHRS and YFSETQ. Trimming left V 0 bases short and J 4 bases short, with 11 bases between. CDR3 length: 15 residues. CDR3: CASSLAGVGGNTIYF. The DNA of the CDR3 is TGCGCCAGCAGCTTGGCCGGGGTGGGAGGAAACACCATATATTTT. The entire variable domain, with the rest obtained from reference TRBV5-1 and TRBJ1-3, is as follows: KAGVTQTPRYLIKTRGQQVTLSCSPISGHRSVSWYQQTPGQGLQFLFEYFSETQRNKGNFPGRFSGRQFSNSRSEMNVSTLELGDSALYLCASSLAGVGGNTIYFGEGSWLTVV.

This clonotype showed up just a few times. The chain has TRBV6-1 and TRBJ1-1, with 9 bases fitting TRBD1. The germline V gene encodes CDR1 MNHNS and CDR2 SASEGT. Trimming cost V 6 bases and J 4 bases; bases outside gene matches: 6. The CDR3 has 14 amino acids. CDR3 nucleotide sequence: TGTGCCAGCAGGAGGGACAGGGAGAGCACTGAAGCTTTCTTT. Protein: CASRRDRESTEAFF.

This clonotype was observed a handful of times. The chain has TRBV27 and TRBJ1-1; D is uncertain. Germline CDR1 is MNHEY and CDR2 is SMNVEV (reference sequence). The V end lost 6 bases, the J end lost 6 bases, and 23 bases lay between the germline ends. The CDR3 totals 16 residues. CDR3 in DNA: TGTGCCAGCAGCCCCAGATCCTTGGGATCTCGCCCTGAAGCTTTCTTT. Its protein product is CASSPRSLGSRPEAFF.

The CDR3 coding sequence is TGCAGTGCTAGGGGGGTGCGGGGGCCACCTAGCACAGATACGCAGTATTTT. Translating gives CSARGVRGPPSTDTQYF. The V call is TRBV20-1, the J call TRBJ2-3; D possibly corresponds to TRBD2 (7 bases). The germline CDR1 and CDR2 sequences are DFQATT and SNEGSKA (reference sequence). The CDR3 spans 17 residues. Between the trimmed V and J ends, which lost 3 bases and 0 bases, there was a span of 19 bases.